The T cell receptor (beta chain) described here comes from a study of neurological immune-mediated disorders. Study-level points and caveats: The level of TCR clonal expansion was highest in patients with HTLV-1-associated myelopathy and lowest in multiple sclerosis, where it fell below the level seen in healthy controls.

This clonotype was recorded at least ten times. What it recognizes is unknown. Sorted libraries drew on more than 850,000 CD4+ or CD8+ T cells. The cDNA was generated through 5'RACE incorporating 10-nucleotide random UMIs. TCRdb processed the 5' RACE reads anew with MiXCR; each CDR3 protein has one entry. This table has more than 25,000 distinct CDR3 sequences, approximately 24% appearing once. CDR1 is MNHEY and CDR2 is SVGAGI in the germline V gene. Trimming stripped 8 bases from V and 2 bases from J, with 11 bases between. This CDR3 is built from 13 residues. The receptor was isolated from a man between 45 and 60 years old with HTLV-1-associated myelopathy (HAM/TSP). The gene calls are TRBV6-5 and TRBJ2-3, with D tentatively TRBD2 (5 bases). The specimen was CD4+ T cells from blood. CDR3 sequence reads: CASGADLTDTQYF. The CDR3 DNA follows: TGTGCCAGCGGAGCGGACCTCACAGATACGCAGTATTTT.